This TCR beta chain was captured by sequencing in a study of lymphopenia after photon versus proton radiotherapy. The V gene's germline CDR1 is SGHDT and CDR2 YYEEEE. The CDR3 consists of 15 residues. V was cut by 1 base and J by 0 bases, with 10 bases left in between. This table comes from immunoSEQ multiplex PCR, and its TCRdb copy is limited to in-frame clones, with some not included. The sample has approximately 30,000 clones, around 94% seen once. Turning to this clone: Antigen unknown.

General observations from the study: Proton therapy kept repertoires fairly stable, unlike photons, which gained effector/memory cells. Survival link was tested only in deceased patients; proton benefit remains a possibility.

The sequence was obtained from a woman between 45 and 65 years old with cholangiocarcinoma. Here the sequenced sample was peripheral blood, taken from a patient treated with photon-based radiotherapy. The chain couples TRBV5-6 to TRBJ1-2; TRBD1 is a possible D gene (5 bases). In DNA, the CDR3 is TGTGCCAGCAGCTTGTATGACAGAGCTAACTATGGCTACACCTTC. Translation: CASSLYDRANYGYTF.